The 15 T cell receptor beta chains presented below share a single source sample, sequenced in a study of T cell repertoires in cytomegalovirus infection. TCRdb called the reads again in MiXCR, with one record for every CDR3 protein. The data show about a million distinct CDR3 sequences, roughly 30% seen once. These receptors lack a known antigen. The specimen comprised cultured CD8+ T cells from PBMCs, sampled from culture after CMV antigen stimulation. The receptors were sampled from a human donor in good health (CMV status not recorded). Some clones in this sample may be carry-over from other donors' samples.

This clonotype was found many times. Germline is not matched at one junction end, which may reflect a read error. The chain employs TRBV7-7 and TRBJ2-1; the D gene is possibly TRBD2 (5 bases). CDR1 and CDR2 (germline): SSHAT, FNYEAQ (reference sequence). This CDR3 comprises 14 residues. As DNA, the CDR3 is TGTGCTAGCAGCTTATCGGCCGAGGGCAATGAGCAGTTCTTC. This gives the protein CASSLSAEGNEQFF.

The chain couples TRBV6-1 to TRBJ1-5; a weak D match, TRBD1 (5 bases). This CDR3 spans 18 amino acids. CDR1 and CDR2 (germline): MNHNS, SASEGT. The germline V and J ends were trimmed by 3 bases and 6 bases, with 24 bases remaining between them. The CDR3 DNA follows: TGTGCCAGCAGTGAGCTCCAACTGGGGGGACGGAGAACTCAGCCCCAGCATTTT. Translating gives CASSELQLGGRRTQPQHF.

Of note for this clonotype: This may come from a read error, since a much larger clone is one base off. The genes are TRBV7-2 and TRBJ1-1; maybe TRBD1 (5 bases). The germline V gene encodes CDR1 SGHTA and CDR2 FQGNSA. The CDR3 loop spans 14 amino acids. The CDR3 spells CAGSLDGGGTEAFF. CDR3 nucleotide sequence: TGTGCCGGCAGCTTAGACGGGGGAGGCACTGAAGCTTTCTTT.

There are a few counts of this clonotype. The J gene is TRBJ1-6, the V gene TRBV27; D gene ambiguous. CDR3 length equals 14 residues. Germline CDR1 and CDR2: MNHEY and SMNVEV (reference sequence). V gave up 4 bases and J gave up 9 bases, with 13 bases separating them. The CDR3 DNA reads TGTGCCAGCAGTTACGGTGTAAGGCCTTCACCCCTCCACTTT. This sequence encodes CASSYGVRPSPLHF.

This clonotype has at least ten counts. The CDR3 loop is CASSYVVNSPLHF. The CDR3 coding sequence is TGTGCCAGCAGTTACGTGGTTAATTCACCCCTCCACTTT. The chain uses TRBV6-6 and TRBJ1-6, with D unresolved. The CDR3 consists of 13 residues. Germline loops: CDR1 MNHNY, CDR2 SVGAGI (reference sequence). Trimming pared 2 bases from V and 6 bases from J, leaving 5 bases between.

This clonotype showed up just a few times. The J gene is TRBJ2-3, the V gene TRBV6-5, with 7 bases matching TRBD1. V was pared by 6 bases and J by 6 bases, with 9 bases of the junction left unmatched. The CDR3 sequence is 14 residues long. The germline gives CDR1 MNHEY, CDR2 SVGAGI. The DNA for the CDR3 is TGTGCCAGCAGCCCGACAGGGTGGTTTGATACGCAGTATTTT. Translated: CASSPTGWFDTQYF.

V and J are TRBV7-4 and TRBJ1-6; no firm D call. This CDR3 is built from 14 residues. Trimming pared 5 bases from V and 7 bases from J, leaving 12 bases between. Germline values: CDR1 SGHVT, CDR2 SQSDAQ. The CDR3 is CASSRAKFNSPLHF. CDR3 sequence (DNA): TGTGCCAGCAGCCGGGCCAAATTCAATTCACCCCTCCACTTT.

This sequence joins TRBV5-4 and TRBJ1-1; 7 nucleotides match TRBD1. The length of the CDR3 is 13 residues. J was trimmed by 6 bases and V by 4 bases; bases with no gene match: 6. From germline, CDR1 is SGHNT and CDR2 YYREEE (reference sequence). In nucleotides, the CDR3 is TGTGCCAGCAGCCTACAGGGGAGGTCTGAAGCTTTCTTT. Translation: CASSLQGRSEAFF. The full variable domain, rest sourced from reference TRBV5-4 and TRBJ1-1, is ETGVTQSPTHLIKTRGQQVTLRCSSQSGHNTVSWYQQALGQGPQFIFQYYREEENGRGNFPPRFSGLQFPNYSSELNVNALELDDSALYLCASSLQGRSEAFFGQGTRLTVV.

This clonotype appeared a single time. This sequence joins TRBV19 and TRBJ1-1; maybe TRBD1 (5 bases). The ends were cut back, 1 base at V and 4 bases at J, with 16 bases in the middle. CDR1 and CDR2 (germline): LNHDA, SQIVND (reference sequence). This CDR3 has 16 residues. This CDR3 reads CASSIGREGPGTEAFF. The CDR3 bases are TGTGCCAGTAGTATAGGCAGGGAGGGACCGGGCACTGAAGCTTTCTTT.

A few counts support this clonotype. The chain is built from TRBV12-5 and TRBJ1-2; D ambiguous. Germline CDR1 LGHNT, CDR2 FRNRAP. Between the trimmed V and J ends, which lost 0 bases and 0 bases, there was a span of 11 bases. CDR3 length: 16 residues. The CDR3 loop is CASGLVLRSTNYGYTF. The CDR3 DNA reads TGTGCTAGTGGTTTGGTCCTTCGGAGTACTAACTATGGCTACACCTTC.

There are a few counts of this clonotype. The chain combines TRBV6-2 or TRBV6-3 with TRBJ2-1; TRBD2 aligns across 12 bases. This CDR3 has 16 amino acids. The V gene's germline CDR1 is MNHEY and CDR2 SVGEGT. The V segment lost 5 bases and the J segment 7 bases; nucleotides outside the gene matches: 9. The CDR3 DNA sequence: TGTGCCAGCAGTCCAATTATTCTAGCGGGGGGGAATGAGCAGTTCTTC. Protein sequence: CASSPIILAGGNEQFF.

This sequence joins TRBV19 and TRBJ1-1, with 11 bases identical to TRBD1. Germline loops: CDR1 LNHDA, CDR2 SQIVND (reference sequence). This CDR3 contains 15 residues. Losses at the gene ends were 2 bases for V and 5 bases for J; bases not matched to a gene: 4. The CDR3 DNA is TGTGCCAGTAGTATACTTCGGGACAGGGGGACTGAAGCTTTCTTT. Amino acids: CASSILRDRGTEAFF.

The sample holds a few counts of this clonotype. The chain links TRBV12-3 or TRBV12-4 to TRBJ2-2; maybe TRBD1 (5 bases). The CDR3 is made up of 17 amino acids. V shed 3 bases and J shed 3 bases, with 17 bases lying between them. The CDR3 loop reads CASSFWVPGRDTGELFF. CDR3 nucleotide sequence: TGTGCCAGCAGTTTCTGGGTACCGGGCAGGGACACCGGGGAGCTGTTTTTT.

This clonotype occurred many times. V gene TRBV5-4 combines with J gene TRBJ1-2; the D is unclear. The CDR3 runs to 14 residues. Trimming pared 4 bases from V and 6 bases from J, leaving 16 bases between. The V gene's germline CDR1 is SGHNT and CDR2 YYREEE (reference sequence). DNA of the CDR3: TGTGCCAGCAGCCCCGACGGGTGGGAGGATGGCTACACCTTC. Its protein product is CASSPDGWEDGYTF. The variable domain in full, completed from reference TRBV5-4 and TRBJ1-2, reads ETGVTQSPTHLIKTRGQQVTLRCSSQSGHNTVSWYQQALGQGPQFIFQYYREEENGRGNFPPRFSGLQFPNYSSELNVNALELDDSALYLCASSPDGWEDGYTFGSGTRLTVV.

CDR3 residues: CSADMGTSNGYTF. The CDR3 bases are TGCAGCGCGGACATGGGCACGTCGAATGGCTACACCTTC. The genes are TRBV29-1 and TRBJ1-2; possibly TRBD1 for D (5 bases). The CDR3 spans 13 residues. The germline V gene encodes CDR1 SQVTM and CDR2 ANQGSEA. V was clipped by 7 bases and J by 6 bases, with 18 bases between them.